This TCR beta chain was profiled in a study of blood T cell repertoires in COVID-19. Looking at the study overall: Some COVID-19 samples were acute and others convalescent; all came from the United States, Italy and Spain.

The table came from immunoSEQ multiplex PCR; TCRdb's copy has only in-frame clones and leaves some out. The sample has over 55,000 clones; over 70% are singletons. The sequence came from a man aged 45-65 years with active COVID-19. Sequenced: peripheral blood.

In DNA, the CDR3 is TGTGCCAGCAGTTTTATTGCCTACAATGAGCAGTTCTTC. Its protein is CASSFIAYNEQFF. The V gene is TRBV28, the J gene TRBJ2-1; D uncertain. V was shortened by 3 bases and J by 2 bases, with 5 bases between the two germline ends. CDR1 and CDR2 (germline): MDHEN, SYDVKM. CDR3 size: 13 residues.